The sequence of this TCR beta chain was determined in a study of cytomegalovirus exposure and HLA in healthy donors. The study, taken as a whole, reports: Rarity marked most TCR sequences, yet some public TCRs occurred in many donors. TCR clusters originating in the first cohort tended to co-occur in the approximately 130 validation repertoires, according to a later analysis. Cytomegalovirus association was listed for about 150 TCR beta chains.

Method: immunoSEQ multiplex PCR; TCRdb's copy keeps in-frame clones and lacks some. The sample includes 130,000 to 150,000 clones, 85% to 90% of them seen just once. A word on this clone: Its antigen is currently unknown.

The donors were in the roughly 110-subject validation cohort; that cohort was separate from the approximately 700-subject first cohort. Between the trimmed V and J ends, which lost 5 bases and 0 bases, there was a span of 11 bases. Per germline, CDR1 SNHLY and CDR2 FYNNEI. CDR3 length: 15 residues. This chain joins TRBV2 and TRBJ2-1; D is perhaps TRBD2 (6 bases). This sequence originates from a woman between 18 and 29 years old in good health and CMV-seropositive. Sequences were obtained from PBMCs. CDR3 coding DNA: TGTGCCAGCAGTTATAGCGGACCCTCCTACAATGAGCAGTTCTTC. This gives the protein CASSYSGPSYNEQFF. Using reference TRBV2 and TRBJ2-1 for the parts outside the CDR3, the full variable domain is EPEVTQTPSHQVTQMGQEVILRCVPISNHLYFYWYRQILGQKVEFLVSFYNNEISEKSEIFDDQFSVERPDGSNFTLKIRSTKLEDSAMYFCASSYSGPSYNEQFFGPGTRLTVL.